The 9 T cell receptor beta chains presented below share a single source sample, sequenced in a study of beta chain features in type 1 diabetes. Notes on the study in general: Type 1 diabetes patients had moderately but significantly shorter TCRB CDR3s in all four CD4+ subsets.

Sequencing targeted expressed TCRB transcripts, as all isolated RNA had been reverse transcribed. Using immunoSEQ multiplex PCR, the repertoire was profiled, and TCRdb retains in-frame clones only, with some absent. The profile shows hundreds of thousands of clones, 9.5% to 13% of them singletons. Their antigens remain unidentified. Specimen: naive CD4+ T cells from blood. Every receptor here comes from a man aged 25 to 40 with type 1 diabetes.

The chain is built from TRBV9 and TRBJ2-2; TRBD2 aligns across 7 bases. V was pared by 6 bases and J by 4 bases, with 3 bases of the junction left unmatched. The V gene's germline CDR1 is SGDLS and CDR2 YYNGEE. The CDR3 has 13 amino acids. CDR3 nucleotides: TGTGCCAGCAAAGCGGGGATCACCGGGGAGCTGTTTTTT. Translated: CASKAGITGELFF.

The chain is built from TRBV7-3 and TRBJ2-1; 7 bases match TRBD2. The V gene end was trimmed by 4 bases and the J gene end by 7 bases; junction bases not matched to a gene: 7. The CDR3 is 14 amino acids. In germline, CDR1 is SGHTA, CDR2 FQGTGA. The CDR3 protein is CASSSGGGWNEQFF. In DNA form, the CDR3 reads TGTGCCAGCAGCTCTGGCGGGGGTTGGAATGAGCAGTTCTTC.

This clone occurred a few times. In nucleotides, the CDR3 is TGTGCCAGCAGCCCCCTGGCTCGGGGGGGCCGTGGCACAGATACGCAGTATTTT. It yields the protein CASSPLARGGRGTDTQYF. V is TRBV9 and J is TRBJ2-3; 8 positions agree with TRBD2. This CDR3 region has 18 residues. V gave up 4 bases and J gave up 1 base; unmatched junction bases: 14. In germline, CDR1 is SGDLS, CDR2 YYNGEE.

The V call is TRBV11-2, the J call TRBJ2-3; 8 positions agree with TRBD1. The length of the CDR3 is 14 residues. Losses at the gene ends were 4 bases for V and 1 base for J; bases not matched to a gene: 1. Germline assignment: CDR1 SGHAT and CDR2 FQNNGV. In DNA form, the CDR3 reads TGTGCCAGCAGCTCGGGACAGGGCACAGATACGCAGTATTTT. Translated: CASSSGQGTDTQYF. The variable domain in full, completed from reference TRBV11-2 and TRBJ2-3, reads EAGVAQSPRYKIIEKRQSVAFWCNPISGHATLYWYQQILGQGPKLLIQFQNNGVVDDSQLPKDRFSAERLKGVDSTLKIQPAKLEDSAVYLCASSSGQGTDTQYFGPGTRLTVL.

CDR3: CASSVREAATANYGYTF. The DNA for the CDR3 is TGTGCCAGCAGCGTAAGGGAGGCAGCGACAGCTAACTATGGCTACACCTTC. This chain connects TRBV9 to TRBJ1-2, with a weak D call TRBD1 (5 bases). V shed 1 base and J shed 0 bases, with 16 bases lying between them. CDR3 size: 17 residues. Germline V gene data show CDR1 as SGDLS and CDR2 as YYNGEE.

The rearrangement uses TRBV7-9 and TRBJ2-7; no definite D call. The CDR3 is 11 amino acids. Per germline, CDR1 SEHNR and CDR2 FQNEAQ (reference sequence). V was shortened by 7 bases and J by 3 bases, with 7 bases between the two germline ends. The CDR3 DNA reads TGTGCCAGCACGGCAGGCTACGAGCAGTACTTC. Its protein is CASTAGYEQYF. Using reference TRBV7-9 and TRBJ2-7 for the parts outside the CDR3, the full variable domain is DTGVSQNPRHKITKRGQNVTFRCDPISEHNRLYWYRQTLGQGPEFLTYFQNEAQLEKSRLLSDRFSAERPKGSFSTLEIQRTEQGDSAMYLCASTAGYEQYFGPGTRLTVT.

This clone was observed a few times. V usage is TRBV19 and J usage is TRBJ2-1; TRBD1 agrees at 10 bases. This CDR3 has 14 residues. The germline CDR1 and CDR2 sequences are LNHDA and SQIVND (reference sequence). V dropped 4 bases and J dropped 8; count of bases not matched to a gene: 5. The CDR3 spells CASSSPGQGYEQFF. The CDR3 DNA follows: TGTGCCAGTAGTAGTCCGGGACAGGGGTATGAGCAGTTCTTC.

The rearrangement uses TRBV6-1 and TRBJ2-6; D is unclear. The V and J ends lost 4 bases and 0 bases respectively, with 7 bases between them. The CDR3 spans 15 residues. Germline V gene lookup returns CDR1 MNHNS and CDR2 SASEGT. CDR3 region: CASSVQLSGANVLTF. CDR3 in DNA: TGTGCCAGCAGTGTACAGCTCTCTGGGGCCAACGTCCTGACTTTC.

In DNA form, the CDR3 reads TGTGCCAGCTCTCCCTTCAGGGAATTATATCAGCCCCAGCATTTT. It codes for CASSPFRELYQPQHF. The chain joins TRBV18 to TRBJ1-5, with D maybe TRBD1 (5 bases). The CDR3 is 15 amino acids. V shed 6 bases and J shed 5 bases, with 17 bases lying between them. CDR1 KGHSH and CDR2 LQKENI come from the germline V gene.